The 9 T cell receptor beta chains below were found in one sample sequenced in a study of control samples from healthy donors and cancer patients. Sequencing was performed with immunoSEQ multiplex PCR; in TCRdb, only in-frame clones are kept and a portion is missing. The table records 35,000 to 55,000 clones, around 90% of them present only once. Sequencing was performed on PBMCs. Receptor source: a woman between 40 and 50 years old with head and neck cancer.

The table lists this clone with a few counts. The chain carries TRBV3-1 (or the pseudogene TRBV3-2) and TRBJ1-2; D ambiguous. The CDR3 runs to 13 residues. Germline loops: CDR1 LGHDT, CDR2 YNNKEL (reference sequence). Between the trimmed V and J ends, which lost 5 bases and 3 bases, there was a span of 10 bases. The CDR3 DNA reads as TGTGCCAGCAGCGTGGCGGCCCACTATGGCTACACCTTC. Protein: CASSVAAHYGYTF.

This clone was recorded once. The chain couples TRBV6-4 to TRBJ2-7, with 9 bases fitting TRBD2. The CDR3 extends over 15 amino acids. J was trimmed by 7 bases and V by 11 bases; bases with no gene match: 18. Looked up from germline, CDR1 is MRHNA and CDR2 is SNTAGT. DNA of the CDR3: TGTGCCTTAGCAGAGGAGAGACTAGCGGTTCCGGAGCAGTACTTC. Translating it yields CALAEERLAVPEQYF.

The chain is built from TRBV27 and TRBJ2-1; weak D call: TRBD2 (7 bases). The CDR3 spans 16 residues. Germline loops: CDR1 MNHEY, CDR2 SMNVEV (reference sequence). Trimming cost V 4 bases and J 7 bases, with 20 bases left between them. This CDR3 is CASSYRTGGRENEQFF. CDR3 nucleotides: TGTGCCAGCAGTTACCGGACGGGGGGCCGGGAGAATGAGCAGTTCTTC.

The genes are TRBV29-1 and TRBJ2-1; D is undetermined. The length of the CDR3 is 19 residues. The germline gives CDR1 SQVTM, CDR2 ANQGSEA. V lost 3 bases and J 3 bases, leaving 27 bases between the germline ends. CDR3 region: CSVDRGLPDPRGDYNEQFF. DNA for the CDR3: TGCAGCGTTGACCGTGGTCTCCCAGACCCAAGAGGAGACTACAATGAGCAGTTCTTC.

The CDR3 bases are TGTGCCAGCAGTGCGTGGACGGGGAACACTGAAGCTTTCTTT. Translation gives CASSAWTGNTEAFF. The V call is TRBV27, the J call TRBJ1-1, with D hard to call. V was trimmed by 5 bases and J by 1 base, leaving 11 bases between them. Germline V gene sequence: CDR1 MNHEY, CDR2 SMNVEV (reference sequence). The CDR3 runs 14 residues.

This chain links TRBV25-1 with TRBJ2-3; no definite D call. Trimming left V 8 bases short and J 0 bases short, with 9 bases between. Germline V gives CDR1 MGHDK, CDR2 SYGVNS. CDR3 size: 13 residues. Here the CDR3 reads CASEGPSTDTQYF. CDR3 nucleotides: TGTGCCAGCGAAGGGCCTAGCACAGATACGCAGTATTTT.

The CDR3 sequence is CASSLDIQSNEKLFF. Written as DNA, the CDR3 is TGTGCCAGCAGCTTAGATATACAGAGTAATGAAAAACTGTTTTTT. The chain recombines TRBV11-2 with TRBJ1-4; D call uncertain. The CDR3 contains 15 residues. Germline V CDR1 and CDR2: SGHAT, FQNNGV. V was pared by 0 bases and J by 4 bases, with 9 bases between. Complete variable domain (other parts from reference TRBV11-2 and TRBJ1-4): EAGVAQSPRYKIIEKRQSVAFWCNPISGHATLYWYQQILGQGPKLLIQFQNNGVVDDSQLPKDRFSAERLKGVDSTLKIQPAKLEDSAVYLCASSLDIQSNEKLFFGSGTQLSVL.

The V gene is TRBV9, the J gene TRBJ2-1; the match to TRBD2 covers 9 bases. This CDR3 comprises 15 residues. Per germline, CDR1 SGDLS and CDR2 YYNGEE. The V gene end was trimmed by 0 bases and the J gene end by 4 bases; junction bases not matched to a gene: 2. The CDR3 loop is CASSVGGREYNEQFF. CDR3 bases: TGTGCCAGCAGCGTAGGCGGGAGGGAGTACAATGAGCAGTTCTTC.

The CDR3 is CASSLAQGAPGNTIYF. DNA for the CDR3: TGTGCCAGCAGCTTGGCCCAGGGGGCCCCTGGAAACACCATATATTTT. This chain joins TRBV5-6 and TRBJ1-3; 8 nucleotides align to TRBD1. The CDR3 extends over 16 amino acids. V lost 0 bases to trimming and J lost 2 bases; unmatched junction nucleotides: 4. From germline, CDR1 is SGHDT and CDR2 YYEEEE.